One TCR beta chain is described in this entry. Source study methods: Amplification with reference gene primers provided the estimates of nucleated cell counts. TCRdb keeps only in-frame clones here, not all; method: immunoSEQ multiplex PCR. V and J calls and clone size are given by that table; D and trimming were obtained from the DNA. This table has 150,000 or so clones, about 80% appearing once. The data stem from a study of blood T cell repertoires in COVID-19. Background on the study: There were acute and convalescent COVID-19 samples, and they came from the United States, Italy and Spain.

The sequenced sample consisted of peripheral blood. The receptor's source is a woman in her thirties or forties with COVID-19, enrolled during active disease.

The CDR3 DNA is TGTGCCAGCAGTTTACGGGGTGCCCCATACGATGAGCAGTTCTTC. It encodes CASSLRGAPYDEQFF. The rearrangement links TRBV28 to TRBJ2-1; TRBD2 might be the D (5 bases). The V and J ends lost 2 bases and 8 bases respectively, with 16 bases between them. In germline, CDR1 is MDHEN, CDR2 SYDVKM. The CDR3 loop spans 15 amino acids. Filled out from reference TRBV28 and TRBJ2-1, the complete variable domain reads DVKVTQSSRYLVKRTGEKVFLECVQDMDHENMFWYRQDPGLGLRLIYFSYDVKMKEKGDIPEGYSVSREKKERFSLILESASTNQTSMYLCASSLRGAPYDEQFFGPGTRLTVL.